These 20 T cell receptor beta chains were all obtained from the same sample, sequenced in a study of blood T cell repertoires in COVID-19. Using immunoSEQ multiplex PCR, the repertoire was profiled, and TCRdb retains in-frame clones only, with some absent. The sample has some 110,000 clones, around 85% seen once. Sequencing used peripheral blood. These receptors were obtained from a man aged 50 to 60 with acute or convalescent COVID-19.

This rearrangement joins TRBV3-1 (or the pseudogene TRBV3-2) to TRBJ2-5, with D possibly being TRBD2 (5 bases). Germline assignment: CDR1 LGHDT and CDR2 YNNKEL (reference sequence). CDR3 length equals 14 residues. Trimming took off 0 bases at V and 5 bases at J, with 10 bases between the two ends. The CDR3 DNA follows: TGTGCCAGCAGCCAAGATGGGAGAGGGGAGACCCAGTACTTC. This gives the protein CASSQDGRGETQYF.

The chain has TRBV27 and TRBJ2-1; D might be TRBD2 (6 bases). The CDR3 length is 14 residues. Looked up from germline, CDR1 is MNHEY and CDR2 is SMNVEV (reference sequence). V shed 5 bases and J shed 9 bases, with 17 bases lying between them. The chain's CDR3 is CASSLRLVGGEQFF. The CDR3 DNA sequence: TGTGCCAGCAGTCTCCGACTAGTTGGTGGTGAGCAGTTCTTC.

The CDR3 DNA reads TGTGCCAGCAGTGACCCCAGGGGGGTTGATGAAAAACTGTTTTTT. Protein: CASSDPRGVDEKLFF. The V gene is TRBV2, the J gene TRBJ1-4; TRBD1 matches at 7 bases. V shed 3 bases, J shed 6 bases, and the junction held 7 bases outside the gene matches. The CDR3 consists of 15 residues. Germline V lookup: CDR1 SNHLY, CDR2 FYNNEI.

J is TRBJ2-2 and V is TRBV28; D not resolved. V lost 2 bases and J 0 bases, leaving 4 bases between the germline ends. Germline V gives CDR1 MDHEN, CDR2 SYDVKM. The CDR3 is 14 amino acids. The CDR3 DNA reads as TGTGCCAGCAGTTTAGTAGCGAACACCGGGGAGCTGTTTTTT. It yields the protein CASSLVANTGELFF.

This clone has a single count. V and J are TRBV12-3 or TRBV12-4 and TRBJ2-7; no clear D gene. Trimming removed 3 bases at V and 3 bases at J, with 6 bases between. The CDR3 runs 12 residues. In nucleotides, the CDR3 is TGTGCCAGCAGTTTCACCAGCTACGAGCAGTACTTC. This codes for CASSFTSYEQYF.

V and J are TRBV12-3 or TRBV12-4 and TRBJ2-1, with 7 bases lining up with TRBD1. The CDR3 extends over 13 amino acids. The trim removed 3 bases at V and 8 bases at J, leaving 4 bases unmatched. As DNA, the CDR3 is TGTGCCAGCAGTTTGGGACAGAGGGATGAGCAGTTCTTC. It encodes CASSLGQRDEQFF.

The rearrangement links TRBV5-5 to TRBJ2-7; D may be TRBD1 (6 bases). The CDR3 runs to 13 residues. Germline V lookup: CDR1 SGHKS, CDR2 YYEKEE (reference sequence). Trimming left V 1 base short and J 4 bases short, with 9 bases between. The CDR3 protein is CASSLLGAYEQYF. CDR3 coding DNA: TGTGCCAGCAGCTTGCTGGGGGCTTACGAGCAGTACTTC. Looking up the rest from reference TRBV5-5 and TRBJ2-7 gives the full variable domain: DAGVTQSPTHLIKTRGQQVTLRCSPISGHKSVSWYQQVLGQGPQFIFQYYEKEERGRGNFPDRFSARQFPNYSSELNVNALLLGDSALYLCASSLLGAYEQYFGPGTRLTVT.

CDR3 nucleotide sequence: TGCGCCAGCAGCGAGGGGACTAGCGGACATACGCAGTATTTT. Translating it yields CASSEGTSGHTQYF. V and J are TRBV5-1 and TRBJ2-3; 11 bases align to TRBD2. The CDR3 has 14 residues. V lost 4 bases and J lost 7; bases outside the gene matches: 5. Germline CDR1 and CDR2: SGHRS and YFSETQ.

The chain has TRBV28 and TRBJ2-1; a possible D gene is TRBD1 (7 bases). Deletions cut 7 bases from V and 4 bases from J, with 23 bases between. In germline, CDR1 is MDHEN, CDR2 SYDVKM. The CDR3 is made up of 17 amino acids. The CDR3 sequence is CASMATQGGLGYNEQFF. DNA of the CDR3: TGTGCCAGCATGGCTACCCAGGGGGGATTAGGATACAATGAGCAGTTCTTC.

The rearrangement links TRBV5-1 to TRBJ2-3; D may be TRBD2 (6 bases). CDR1 is SGHRS, CDR2 YFSETQ, per germline. The V end lost 1 base, the J end lost 2 bases, and 17 bases lay between the germline ends. This CDR3 is 17 amino acids long. The CDR3 DNA is TGCGCCAGCAGCTTGCCGCGGGGACGCGGTGACACAGATACGCAGTATTTT. It encodes CASSLPRGRGDTDTQYF.

The chain combines TRBV7-9 with TRBJ1-1; the match to TRBD1 covers 12 bases. The ends lost 8 bases at V and 11 bases at J; junction bases unmatched: 18. CDR1 and CDR2 (germline): SEHNR, FQNEAQ (reference sequence). The CDR3 extends over 16 amino acids. The CDR3 is CASHRREGTGGPGAFF. The CDR3 nucleotides are TGTGCCAGCCACCGAAGAGAAGGGACAGGGGGCCCTGGTGCTTTCTTT.

The chain carries TRBV9 and TRBJ1-6, with 8 bases lining up with TRBD1. This CDR3 has 15 amino acids. J gave up 10 bases and V 3 bases, and 9 bases lay outside the gene matches. CDR1 is SGDLS and CDR2 is YYNGEE in the germline V gene. The CDR3 sequence is CASSAGTGPRSPLHF. CDR3 in DNA: TGTGCCAGCAGCGCTGGGACAGGCCCGCGGTCACCCCTCCACTTT.

There are a few counts of this clone. The V gene is TRBV7-3, the J gene TRBJ2-5; the match to TRBD2 covers 8 bases. Germline CDR1 is SGHTA and CDR2 is FQGTGA. Losses at the gene ends were 5 bases for V and 5 bases for J; bases not matched to a gene: 10. The CDR3 has 15 residues. The CDR3 sequence: CASSPSGTRFETQYF. For the CDR3, the DNA is TGTGCCAGCAGCCCAAGTGGGACTAGATTCGAGACCCAGTACTTC.

The DNA for the CDR3 is TGTGCCAGCAGCTCTACTCCCAGGGCTGAAGCTTTCTTT. The encoded protein is CASSSTPRAEAFF. V gene TRBV7-8 combines with J gene TRBJ1-1; possible D gene TRBD1, 5 bases. CDR3 size: 13 residues. CDR1 and CDR2 (germline): SGHVS, FQNEAQ. Deletions cut 4 bases from V and 6 bases from J, with 12 bases between.

This sequence joins TRBV5-1 and TRBJ1-1, with a weak D call TRBD1 (5 bases). The germline V gene encodes CDR1 SGHRS and CDR2 YFSETQ. The CDR3 loop spans 14 amino acids. Trimming pared 1 base from V and 5 bases from J, leaving 12 bases between. In DNA form, the CDR3 reads TGCGCCAGCAGCTTGACTCAGGGCAGGACTGAAGCTTTCTTT. Its translation: CASSLTQGRTEAFF.

The rearrangement uses TRBV3-1 (or the pseudogene TRBV3-2) and TRBJ2-1; D remains unclear. V was trimmed by 8 bases and J by 10 bases, leaving 12 bases between them. Germline loops: CDR1 LGHDT, CDR2 YNNKEL (reference sequence). The CDR3 is 11 amino acids. In DNA, the CDR3 is TGTGCCAGCGGCCCCGCGGTCGAGCAGTTCTTC. Amino acid sequence: CASGPAVEQFF.

The chain couples TRBV3-1 (or the pseudogene TRBV3-2) to TRBJ1-2; 7 nucleotides align to TRBD1. Germline V gene data show CDR1 as LGHDT and CDR2 as YNNKEL (reference sequence). CDR3 length: 16 amino acids. After removal of 4 bases from V and 5 bases from J, the junction contained 13 bases not matched to a gene. CDR3 sequence: CASSRPGAGGRYGYTF. The DNA of the CDR3 is TGTGCCAGCAGCCGACCGGGGGCAGGGGGAAGGTATGGCTACACCTTC.

DNA of the CDR3: TGTGCCAGCAGCCCCTCGGGACTAGCGGGGGGCGGGACCCAGTACTTC. Translation gives CASSPSGLAGGGTQYF. This sequence joins TRBV9 and TRBJ2-5, with 15 positions matching TRBD2. This CDR3 is built from 16 residues. In germline, CDR1 is SGDLS, CDR2 YYNGEE. The V gene end was trimmed by 4 bases and the J gene end by 7 bases; junction bases not matched to a gene: 8.

The chain has TRBV10-2 and TRBJ1-5; 8 bases map to TRBD1. Germline V gene data show CDR1 as WSHSY and CDR2 as SAAADI. Trimming cost V 6 bases and J 2 bases; bases outside gene matches: 3. The CDR3 has 14 amino acids. For the CDR3, the DNA is TGCGCCAGCAGCCCGGGACAGGGCAATCAGCCCCAGCATTTT. Translated: CASSPGQGNQPQHF.

This sequence joins TRBV7-2 and TRBJ1-2; D is undetermined. CDR3 size: 18 residues. V was trimmed by 5 bases and J by 3 bases, leaving 25 bases between them. Germline CDR1 is SGHTA and CDR2 is FQGNSA. The CDR3 loop reads CASSLPPSQIAGYYGYTF. The CDR3 coding sequence is TGTGCCAGCAGCCTACCCCCTTCTCAAATCGCGGGGTACTATGGCTACACCTTC.